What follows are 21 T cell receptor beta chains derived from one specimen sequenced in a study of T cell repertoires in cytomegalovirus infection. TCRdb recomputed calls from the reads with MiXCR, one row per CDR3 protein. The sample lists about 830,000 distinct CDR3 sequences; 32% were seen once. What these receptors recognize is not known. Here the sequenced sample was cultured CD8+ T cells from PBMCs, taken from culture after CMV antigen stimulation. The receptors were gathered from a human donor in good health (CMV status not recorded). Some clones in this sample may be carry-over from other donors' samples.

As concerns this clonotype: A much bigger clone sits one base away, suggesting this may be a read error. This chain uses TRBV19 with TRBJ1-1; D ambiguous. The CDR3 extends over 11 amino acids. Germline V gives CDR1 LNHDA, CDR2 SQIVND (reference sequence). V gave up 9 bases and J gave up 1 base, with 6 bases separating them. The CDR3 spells CASTKNTEAFF. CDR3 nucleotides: TGTGCCAGCACGAAGAACACTGAAGCTTTCTTT.

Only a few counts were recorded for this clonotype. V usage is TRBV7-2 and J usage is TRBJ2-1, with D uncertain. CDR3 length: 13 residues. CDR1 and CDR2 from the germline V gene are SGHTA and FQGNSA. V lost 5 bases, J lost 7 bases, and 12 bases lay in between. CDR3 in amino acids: CASSLWAPNEQFF. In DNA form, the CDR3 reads TGTGCCAGCAGCCTGTGGGCACCTAATGAGCAGTTCTTC. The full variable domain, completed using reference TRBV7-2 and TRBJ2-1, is GAGVSQSPSNKVTEKGKDVELRCDPISGHTALYWYRQSLGQGLEFLIYFQGNSAPDKSGLPSDRFSAERTGGSVSTLTIQRTQQEDSAVYLCASSLWAPNEQFFGPGTRLTVL.

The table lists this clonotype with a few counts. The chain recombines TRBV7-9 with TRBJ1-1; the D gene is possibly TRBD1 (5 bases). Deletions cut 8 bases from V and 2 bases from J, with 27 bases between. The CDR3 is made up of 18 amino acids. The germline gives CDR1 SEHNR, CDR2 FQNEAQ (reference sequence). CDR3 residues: CASCSMDILADINTEAFF. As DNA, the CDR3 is TGTGCCAGCTGCAGTATGGACATTTTGGCAGATATTAACACTGAAGCTTTCTTT. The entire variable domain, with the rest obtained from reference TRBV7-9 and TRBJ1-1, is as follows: DTGVSQNPRHKITKRGQNVTFRCDPISEHNRLYWYRQTLGQGPEFLTYFQNEAQLEKSRLLSDRFSAERPKGSFSTLEIQRTEQGDSAMYLCASCSMDILADINTEAFFGQGTRLTVV.

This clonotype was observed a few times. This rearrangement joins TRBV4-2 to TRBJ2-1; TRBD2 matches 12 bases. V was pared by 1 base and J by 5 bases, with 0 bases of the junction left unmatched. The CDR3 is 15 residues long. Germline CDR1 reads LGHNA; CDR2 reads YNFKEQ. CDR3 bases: TGTGCCAGCAGCCAAGGACTAGCGGGGGACAATGAGCAGTTCTTC. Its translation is CASSQGLAGDNEQFF.

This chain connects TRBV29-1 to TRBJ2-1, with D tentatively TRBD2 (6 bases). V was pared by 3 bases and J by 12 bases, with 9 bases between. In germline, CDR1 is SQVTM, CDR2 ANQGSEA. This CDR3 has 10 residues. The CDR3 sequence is CSVEEGWQFF. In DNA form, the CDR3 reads TGCAGCGTTGAGGAGGGCTGGCAGTTCTTC.

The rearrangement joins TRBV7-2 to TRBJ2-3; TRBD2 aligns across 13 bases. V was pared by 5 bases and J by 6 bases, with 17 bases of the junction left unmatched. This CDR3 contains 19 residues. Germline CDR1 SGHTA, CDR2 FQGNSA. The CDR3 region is CASSTRTSGGPAPGDTQYF. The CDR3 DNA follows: TGTGCCAGCAGCACTCGGACTAGCGGGGGTCCGGCACCGGGGGATACGCAGTATTTT.

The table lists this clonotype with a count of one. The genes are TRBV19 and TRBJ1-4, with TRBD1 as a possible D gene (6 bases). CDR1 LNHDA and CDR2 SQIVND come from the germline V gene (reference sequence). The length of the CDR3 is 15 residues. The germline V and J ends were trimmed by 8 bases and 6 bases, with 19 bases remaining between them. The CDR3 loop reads CASERGRGGDEKLFF. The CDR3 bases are TGTGCCAGTGAGCGGGGGCGTGGAGGCGATGAAAAACTGTTTTTT.

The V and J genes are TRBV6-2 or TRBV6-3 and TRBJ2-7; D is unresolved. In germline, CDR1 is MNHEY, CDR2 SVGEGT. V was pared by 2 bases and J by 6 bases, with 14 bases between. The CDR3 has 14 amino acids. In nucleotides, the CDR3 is TGTGCCAGCAGTTACGCGTCCTCTAGAACCGAGCAGTACGTC. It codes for CASSYASSRTEQYV.

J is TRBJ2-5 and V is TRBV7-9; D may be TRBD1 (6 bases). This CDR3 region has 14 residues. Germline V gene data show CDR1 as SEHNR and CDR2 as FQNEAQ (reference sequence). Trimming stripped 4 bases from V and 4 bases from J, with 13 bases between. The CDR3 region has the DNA TGTGCCAGCAGCTACCGGGACACGACAGAGACCCAGTACTTC. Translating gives CASSYRDTTETQYF. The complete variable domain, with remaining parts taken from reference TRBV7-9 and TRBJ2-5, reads DTGVSQNPRHKITKRGQNVTFRCDPISEHNRLYWYRQTLGQGPEFLTYFQNEAQLEKSRLLSDRFSAERPKGSFSTLEIQRTEQGDSAMYLCASSYRDTTETQYFGPGTRLLVL.

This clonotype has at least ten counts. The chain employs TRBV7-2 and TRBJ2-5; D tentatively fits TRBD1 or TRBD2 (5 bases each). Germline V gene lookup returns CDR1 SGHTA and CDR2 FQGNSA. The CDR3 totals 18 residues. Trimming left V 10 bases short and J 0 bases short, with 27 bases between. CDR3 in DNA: TGTGCCACCGAGGGGTCAAGTCCCCGTCCGCCATACCAAGAGACCCAGTACTTC. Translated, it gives CATEGSSPRPPYQETQYF. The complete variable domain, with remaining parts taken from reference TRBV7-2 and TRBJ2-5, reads GAGVSQSPSNKVTEKGKDVELRCDPISGHTALYWYRQSLGQGLEFLIYFQGNSAPDKSGLPSDRFSAERTGGSVSTLTIQRTQQEDSAVYLCATEGSSPRPPYQETQYFGPGTRLLVL.

CDR3 sequence reads: CASSLRGTAYEQYV. DNA of the CDR3: TGCGCCAGCAGCTTGCGAGGGACAGCCTACGAGCAGTACGTC. The chain carries TRBV5-1 and TRBJ2-7; 7 bases agree with TRBD1. Germline-derived CDR1 and CDR2 are SGHRS and YFSETQ. After removal of 1 base from V and 2 bases from J, the junction contained 3 bases not matched to a gene. The CDR3 length is 14 residues.

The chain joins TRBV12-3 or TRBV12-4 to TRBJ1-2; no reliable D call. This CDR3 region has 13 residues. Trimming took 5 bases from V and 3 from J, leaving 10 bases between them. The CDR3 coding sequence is TGTGCCAGCAGTGGCGGGGTGGACTATGGCTACACCTTC. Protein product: CASSGGVDYGYTF.

The CDR3 loop is CSARDIAGSVNTEAFF. The CDR3 DNA reads as TGCAGTGCTAGAGATATAGCAGGATCGGTGAACACTGAAGCTTTCTTT. The chain has TRBV20-1 and TRBJ1-1, with D unclear. The CDR3 has 16 residues. Trimming pared 0 bases from V and 0 bases from J, leaving 14 bases between. The germline V gene has CDR1 DFQATT and CDR2 SNEGSKA (reference sequence).

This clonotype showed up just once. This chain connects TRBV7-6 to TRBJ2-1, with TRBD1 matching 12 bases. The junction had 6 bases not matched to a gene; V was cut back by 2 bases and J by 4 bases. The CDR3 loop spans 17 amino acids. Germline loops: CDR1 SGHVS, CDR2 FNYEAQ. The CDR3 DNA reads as TGTGCCAGCAGCTTAAAGGGACAGGGGGCCCTGTACAATGAGCAGTTCTTC. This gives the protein CASSLKGQGALYNEQFF. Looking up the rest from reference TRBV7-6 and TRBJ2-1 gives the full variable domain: GAGVSQSPRYKVTKRGQDVALRCDPISGHVSLYWYRQALGQGPEFLTYFNYEAQQDKSGLPNDRFSAERPEGSISTLTIQRTEQRDSAMYRCASSLKGQGALYNEQFFGPGTRLTVL.

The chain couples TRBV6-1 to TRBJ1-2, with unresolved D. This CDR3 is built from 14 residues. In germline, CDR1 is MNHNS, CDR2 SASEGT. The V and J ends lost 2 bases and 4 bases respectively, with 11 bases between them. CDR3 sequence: CASSEKVDLYGYTF. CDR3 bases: TGTGCCAGCAGTGAAAAAGTAGACCTCTATGGCTACACCTTC.

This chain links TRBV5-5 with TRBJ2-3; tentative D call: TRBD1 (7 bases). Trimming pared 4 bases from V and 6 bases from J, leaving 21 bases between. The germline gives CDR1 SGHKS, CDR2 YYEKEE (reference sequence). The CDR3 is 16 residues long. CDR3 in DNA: TGTGCCAGCAGCGCGCGGGGCAGGGGGATAATGGATACGCAGTATTTT. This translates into CASSARGRGIMDTQYF.

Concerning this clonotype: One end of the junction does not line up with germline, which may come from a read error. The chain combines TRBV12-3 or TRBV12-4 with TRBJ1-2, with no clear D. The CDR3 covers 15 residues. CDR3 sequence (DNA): TGTACCAGCAGCCCCCCCGGGTTAGATTACTATGGCTACACCTTC. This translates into CTSSPPGLDYYGYTF.

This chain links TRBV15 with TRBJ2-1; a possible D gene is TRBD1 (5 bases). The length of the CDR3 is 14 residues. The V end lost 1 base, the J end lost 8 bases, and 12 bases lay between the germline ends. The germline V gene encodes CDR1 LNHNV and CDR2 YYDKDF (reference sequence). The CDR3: CATSRVGQSDEQFF. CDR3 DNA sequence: TGTGCCACCAGCAGAGTGGGGCAGTCCGATGAGCAGTTCTTC.

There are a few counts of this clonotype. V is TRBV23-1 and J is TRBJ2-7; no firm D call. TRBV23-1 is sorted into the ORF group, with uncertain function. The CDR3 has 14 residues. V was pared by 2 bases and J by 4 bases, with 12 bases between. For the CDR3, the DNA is TGCGCCAGCAGTCAAATAACTCAGGCTTACGAGCAGTACGTC. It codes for CASSQITQAYEQYV.

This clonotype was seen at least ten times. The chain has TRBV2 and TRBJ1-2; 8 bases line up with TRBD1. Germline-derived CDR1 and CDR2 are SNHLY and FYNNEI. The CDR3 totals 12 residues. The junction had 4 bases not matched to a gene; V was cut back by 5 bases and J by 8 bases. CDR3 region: CASSPDRAGYTF. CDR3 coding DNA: TGTGCCAGCAGTCCGGACAGGGCGGGCTACACCTTC.

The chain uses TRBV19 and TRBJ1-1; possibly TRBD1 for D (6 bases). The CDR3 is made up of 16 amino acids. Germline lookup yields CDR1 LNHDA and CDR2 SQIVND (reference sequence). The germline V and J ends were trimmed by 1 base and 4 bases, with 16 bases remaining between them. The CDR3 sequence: CASSIALSTGFTEAFF. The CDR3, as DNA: TGTGCCAGTAGTATAGCCCTTTCCACAGGGTTCACTGAAGCTTTCTTT.